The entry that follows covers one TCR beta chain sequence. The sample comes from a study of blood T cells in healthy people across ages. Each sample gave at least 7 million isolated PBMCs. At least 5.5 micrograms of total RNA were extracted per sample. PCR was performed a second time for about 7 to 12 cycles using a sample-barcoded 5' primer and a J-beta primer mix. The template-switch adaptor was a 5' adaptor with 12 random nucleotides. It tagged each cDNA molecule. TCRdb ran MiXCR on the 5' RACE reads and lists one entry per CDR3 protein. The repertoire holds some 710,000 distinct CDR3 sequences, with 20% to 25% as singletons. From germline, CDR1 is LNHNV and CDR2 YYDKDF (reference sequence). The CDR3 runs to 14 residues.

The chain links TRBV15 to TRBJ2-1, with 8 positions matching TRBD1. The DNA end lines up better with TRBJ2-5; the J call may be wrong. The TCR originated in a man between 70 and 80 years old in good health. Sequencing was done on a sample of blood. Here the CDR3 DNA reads TGTGCCACCAGCGACTCCAGGGGGCGGGGGACCCAGTACTTC. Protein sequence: CATSDSRGRGTQYF.